The T cell receptor beta chain described here comes from a study of T-cell memory formation after mild COVID-19. Study-wide context: TCR clusters were mostly confined to one donor each.

TCRdb ran MiXCR on the 5' RACE reads and lists one entry per CDR3 protein. The sample lists 300,000 to 400,000 distinct CDR3 sequences, roughly 13% occurring once. General study points: Several responding clones turned up in pre-infection memory, indicating that cross-reactive memory may have taken part. Later expanders leaned toward CD4+, whereas clones contracting from day 15 to 85 were balanced CD4/CD8. Second-wave clones that peaked on day 37 lacked confirmed SARS-CoV-2 specificity.

There are 14 residues in the CDR3. With 0 bases removed from V and 4 bases from J, the gap between germline ends came to 7 bases. Germline V gene sequence: CDR1 WNHNN, CDR2 SYGVQD (reference sequence). Notes on this clonotype: Its antigen is still unknown.

The sequence was obtained from a man younger than 35 who had mild COVID-19 (a few samples of this study predate the infection). Cell type and time point are not known. The chain employs TRBV10-1 and TRBJ2-1, with a possible D match to TRBD2 (5 bases). The sample was PBMCs or a T cell subset sorted from them (not recorded which). As DNA, the CDR3 is TGCGCCAGCAGTGAGTCGAGGGAGTACAATGAGCAGTTCTTC. Translation: CASSESREYNEQFF.